This is a list of T cell receptor beta chains from one sample in a study of blood T cells in healthy people across ages. TCRdb re-derived calls from the 5' RACE reads in MiXCR, one entry per CDR3 protein. In the table there are roughly 800,000 distinct CDR3 sequences, nearly 60% of which are singletons. The material sequenced was blood. The receptor source for this set is a man under 40 in good health. Both conserved end residues are part of each CDR3. A D gene is named only where the DNA matches it firmly.

D	length	J	V	DNA	CDR3
TRBD2	18	TRBJ2-1	TRBV3-1	TGTGCCAGCAGCCAAGGACTAGCGGGGGAGCTAAGGTACAATGAGCAGTTCTTC	CASSQGLAGELRYNEQFF
.	18	TRBJ1-2	TRBV5-1	TGCGCCAGCAGCGGAGTCAGCTCGGACGCCGGCCACTATCGTGGCTACACCTTC	CASSGVSSDAGHYRGYTF
TRBD1	18	TRBJ1-2	TRBV2	TGTGCCAGCAGCTATGCTCCAAAGACAGGGGGACTTCGTTATGGCTACACCTTC	CASSYAPKTGGLRYGYTF
TRBD2	13	TRBJ2-5	TRBV6-2/TRBV6-3	TGTGCCAGCAGTAGAGCGGGAGAAGAGACCCAGTACTTC	CASSRAGEETQYF
.	13	TRBJ1-5	TRBV7-9	TGTGCCAGCAGCGAAGGGACCAATCAGCCCCAGCATTTT	CASSEGTNQPQHF
TRBD1	16	TRBJ1-2	TRBV5-5	TGTGCCAGCAGCTTGTTTGATACAGGGGTTAACTATGGCTACACCTTC	CASSLFDTGVNYGYTF
TRBD2	14	TRBJ2-5	TRBV29-1	TGCAGCGTTTCAGCGGGGGGGAATCAAGAGACCCAGTACTTC	CSVSAGGNQETQYF
TRBD1	16	TRBJ1-4	TRBV7-8	TGTGCCAGCAGTGCTTTCCGGGACAGGACGAATGAAAAACTGTTTTTT	CASSAFRDRTNEKLFF
.	15	TRBJ2-1	TRBV27	TGTGCCAGCAGCTCCCCCACGGTCCGATACAATGAGCAGTTCTTC	CASSSPTVRYNEQFF
.	15	TRBJ2-1	TRBV20-1	TGCAGTGCTGCCATGGACTCCTCTTTGGCGGATGAGCAGTTCTTC	CSAAMDSSLADEQFF